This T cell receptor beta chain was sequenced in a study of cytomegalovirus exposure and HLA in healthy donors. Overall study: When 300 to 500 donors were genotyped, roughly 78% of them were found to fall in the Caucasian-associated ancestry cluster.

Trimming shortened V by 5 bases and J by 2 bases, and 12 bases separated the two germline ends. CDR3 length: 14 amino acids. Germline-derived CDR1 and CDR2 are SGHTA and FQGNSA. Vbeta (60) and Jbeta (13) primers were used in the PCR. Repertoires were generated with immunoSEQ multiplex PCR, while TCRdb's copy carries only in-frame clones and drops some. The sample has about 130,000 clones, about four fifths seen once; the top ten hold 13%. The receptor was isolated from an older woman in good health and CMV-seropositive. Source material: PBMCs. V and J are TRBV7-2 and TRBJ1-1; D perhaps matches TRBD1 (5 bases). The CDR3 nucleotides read TGTGCCAGCAGCACTCAGGGATCCAACACTGAAGCTTTCTTT. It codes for CASSTQGSNTEAFF.